This TCR beta chain was recovered during a study of T cells in Graves' hyperthyroidism and ophthalmopathy. Turning to the study itself: Peripheral blood samples were taken at initial diagnosis, prior to any treatment.

Overall study results and limits: Peripheral blood also featured most of the thyroid clonotypes expanded above 0.001.

In this sample, this clonotype turned up many times. Its matching antigen is unknown. For ophthalmopathy patients, the Clinical Activity Score was at least 3 and the NOSPECS grade at least 4; duration was under 3 months. Lactation, pregnancy, other autoimmune disease or uncontrolled infection excluded patients. Template material for amplifying TCR beta CDR3 regions consisted of RNA transcripts. TCR CDR3 regions were first amplified by RT-PCR with HTBI primers. Using its own MiXCR run on the multiplex PCR reads, TCRdb lists one record per CDR3 protein. The sample consists of approximately 600,000 distinct CDR3 sequences, roughly 20% of them appearing once. This CDR3 is 14 amino acids long. Germline V gene sequence: CDR1 MDHEN, CDR2 SYDVKM. The V and J ends lost 4 bases and 2 bases respectively, with 9 bases between them.

The source is a man aged 30-40 years with Graves' ophthalmopathy. Sequenced input: blood. The chain combines TRBV28 with TRBJ1-5; D may be TRBD1 (6 bases). CDR3 DNA: TGTGCCAGCAGTTCAGGGGAGGGCAATCAGCCCCAGCATTTT. It is translated as CASSSGEGNQPQHF.